This T cell receptor (beta chain) was recorded in a study of shared clonotypes between healthy human individuals. For the study at large: Aged 18 to 49, the donors were two women and a few men. A donor's plate count was three for CD4 naive and three for CD4 memory; CD8 naive had two and CD8 memory one.

The CDR3 is 14 amino acids. V was shortened by 5 bases and J by 4 bases, with 12 bases between the two germline ends. Germline assignment: CDR1 SNHLY and CDR2 FYNNEI. There are a few counts of this clone. Its antigen is still unknown. Study conclusions and caveats: Since donors were few, the genetic and exposure-history diversity represented was limited.

Profiling relied on immunoSEQ multiplex PCR, and the TCRdb table lists in-frame clones only, not all of them. There are approximately 1,000,000 clones in the sample; approximately 80% occur only once, and under 0.65% lies in the top ten. The chain carries TRBV2 and TRBJ2-1, with a weak D call TRBD1 (8 bases). The source material was memory CD4+ T cells from PBMCs. The subset here: CD45RA-negative fraction. This clonotype originated in a man younger than 35 in good health. Some clones in this sample may be carry-over from other donors' samples. The CDR3 bases are TGTGCCAGCAGTCAACAGGGGGGGTACAATGAGCAGTTCTTC. Its protein product is CASSQQGGYNEQFF.